One T cell receptor beta chain is described in this entry. This sample was taken from a study of control samples from healthy donors and cancer patients. In germline, CDR1 is SGHAT, CDR2 FQNNGV. This CDR3 is built from 13 residues. The germline V and J ends were trimmed by 5 bases and 2 bases, with 9 bases remaining between them. Only in-frame clones appear in the TCRdb table, and some are missing; sequencing was by immunoSEQ multiplex PCR. The sample includes about 96,000 clones, just over 90% of them seen just once. The origin of this receptor is a man between 18 and 29 years old in good health. V and J are TRBV11-2 and TRBJ1-2; D gene ambiguous. Sequenced sample: blood. Here the CDR3 reads CASSLGSNYGYTF. The CDR3 region has the DNA TGTGCCAGCAGCCTCGGGAGCAACTATGGCTACACCTTC.